This T cell receptor (beta chain) was retrieved from a study of PD-1 blockade in classical Hodgkin lymphoma. Study-wide results and caveats: Newly diagnosed patients had baseline TCR diversity that was reportedly lower than that of healthy donors.

The data were produced by immunoSEQ multiplex PCR, yet TCRdb's version contains in-frame clones alone and is incomplete. The data contain tens of thousands of clones, around 74% of them singletons. Sample time point: cycle 4 day 1 (C4D1), after less than seven weeks of nivolumab. All the patients suffered relapse after autologous stem cell transplantation, and brentuximab vedotin exposure differed. On this clone itself: The antigen is not known.

The germline gives CDR1 LNHDA, CDR2 SQIVND (reference sequence). The trim removed 6 bases at V and 2 bases at J, leaving 10 bases unmatched. The CDR3 loop spans 15 amino acids. Specimen: peripheral blood mononuclear cells (PBMCs), collected before the fourth cycle of nivolumab. The V call is TRBV19, the J call TRBJ2-7, with 7 bases that match TRBD1. The TCR comes from a human donor with classical Hodgkin lymphoma. The DNA for the CDR3 is TGTGCCAGTAGCACCCGGGACAGCAGAACCTACGAGCAGTACTTC. Protein: CASSTRDSRTYEQYF.